This entry lists 18 T cell receptor beta chains sequenced from one sample in a study of cytomegalovirus exposure and HLA in healthy donors. The primer mix had 60 Vbeta and 13 Jbeta primers. Clones were sequenced by immunoSEQ multiplex PCR, and TCRdb holds only the in-frame ones, with some missing. The data contain some 250,000 clones, about 86% of them singletons. Sequenced: PBMCs. Receptors originate from a woman aged 60-75 years in good health and CMV-seropositive.

The V call is TRBV10-1, the J call TRBJ2-2, with D tentatively TRBD1 (6 bases). The CDR3 consists of 15 residues. CDR1 is WNHNN, CDR2 SYGVQD, per germline (reference sequence). Trimming took off 6 bases at V and 2 bases at J, with 13 bases between the two ends. The CDR3 spells CASSDGTLNTGELFF. The CDR3 DNA follows: TGCGCCAGCAGCGACGGGACACTAAACACCGGGGAGCTGTTTTTT.

V usage is TRBV6-1 and J usage is TRBJ2-2, with D maybe TRBD2 (5 bases). The CDR3 runs to 16 residues. Germline values: CDR1 MNHNS, CDR2 SASEGT. V was shortened by 3 bases and J by 4 bases, with 15 bases between the two germline ends. The DNA of the CDR3 is TGTGCCAGCAGTGAGCGGACTTCCTGGGGCACCGGGGAGCTGTTTTTT. It specifies CASSERTSWGTGELFF.

The chain uses TRBV4-1 and TRBJ2-2; 9 bases are a match to TRBD2. V lost 6 bases and J lost 0; bases outside the gene matches: 5. CDR3 size: 16 residues. Germline loops: CDR1 MGHRA, CDR2 YSYEKL. CDR3 protein: CASRGVAGANTGELFF. Here the CDR3 DNA reads TGCGCCAGCAGGGGCGTAGCGGGAGCGAACACCGGGGAGCTGTTTTTT.

Here the CDR3 reads CASSQPGTSAYEQYF. CDR3 nucleotides: TGTGCCAGCAGCCAACCCGGGACTTCAGCCTACGAGCAGTACTTC. J is TRBJ2-7 and V is TRBV7-2, with D maybe TRBD2 (6 bases). Trimming removed 5 bases from V and 2 bases from J, with 16 bases in between. This CDR3 has 15 residues. CDR1 SGHTA and CDR2 FQGNSA come from the germline V gene. The complete variable domain, with remaining parts taken from reference TRBV7-2 and TRBJ2-7, reads GAGVSQSPSNKVTEKGKDVELRCDPISGHTALYWYRQSLGQGLEFLIYFQGNSAPDKSGLPSDRFSAERTGGSVSTLTIQRTQQEDSAVYLCASSQPGTSAYEQYFGPGTRLTVT.

The J gene is TRBJ2-2, the V gene TRBV27; no clear D. CDR3 length: 13 amino acids. Germline V gene data show CDR1 as MNHEY and CDR2 as SMNVEV (reference sequence). Trimming pared 6 bases from V and 2 bases from J, leaving 7 bases between. CDR3 nucleotides: TGTGCCAGCAGAATACAAAACACCGGGGAGCTGTTTTTT. Translation: CASRIQNTGELFF.

This chain links TRBV10-2 with TRBJ2-5, with 9 bases that match TRBD1. Germline-derived CDR1 and CDR2 are WSHSY and SAAADI. The CDR3 runs to 14 residues. The trim removed 9 bases at V and 2 bases at J, leaving 7 bases unmatched. As DNA, the CDR3 is TGCGCCAGTAGGACAGGGGCCACTCAAGAGACCCAGTACTTC. Its translation: CASRTGATQETQYF.

The chain is built from TRBV7-9 and TRBJ2-5; 10 bases are shared with TRBD1. Germline V gene lookup returns CDR1 SEHNR and CDR2 FQNEAQ (reference sequence). With V trimmed by 5 bases and J by 1 base, 10 bases remained unmatched. The CDR3 totals 17 residues. The CDR3 protein is CASSTRARDRGQETQYF. Written as DNA, the CDR3 is TGTGCCAGCAGCACCAGGGCCAGGGACAGGGGCCAAGAGACCCAGTACTTC.

The table lists this clone with a count of one. The chain is built from TRBV30 and TRBJ1-5, with 7 bases lining up with TRBD1. Germline trimming cut 2 bases from V and 2 bases from J; bases unmatched to any gene: 3. Germline V gives CDR1 GTSNPN, CDR2 SVGIG (reference sequence). This CDR3 contains 14 residues. In DNA form, the CDR3 reads TGTGCCTGGAGTTTCGGACAGGGCAATCAGCCCCAGCATTTT. Its translation is CAWSFGQGNQPQHF.

This clone was found a few times. The chain has TRBV7-3 and TRBJ2-5; 12 bases map to TRBD2. CDR3 length equals 15 residues. CDR1 SGHTA and CDR2 FQGTGA come from the germline V gene. The V gene end was trimmed by 5 bases and the J gene end by 4 bases; junction bases not matched to a gene: 5. The CDR3 DNA is TGTGCCAGCAGCCGGACTAGCGGGGCGGGAGAGACCCAGTACTTC. Protein product: CASSRTSGAGETQYF.

The CDR3 DNA reads as TGCGCCAGCAGTTTCGGGACTGCCAGCACAGATACGCAGTATTTT. Residues: CASSFGTASTDTQYF. V and J are TRBV5-1 and TRBJ2-3; possible D gene TRBD2, 6 bases. Trimming removed 5 bases at V and 0 bases at J, with 13 bases between. Germline V gene sequence: CDR1 SGHRS, CDR2 YFSETQ. The CDR3 totals 15 residues.

The V and J genes are TRBV5-1 and TRBJ2-7; TRBD2 agrees at 9 bases. Germline trimming cut 6 bases from V and 3 bases from J; bases unmatched to any gene: 4. Per the germline V gene, CDR1 is SGHRS and CDR2 is YFSETQ. There are 13 residues in the CDR3. The CDR3 is CASTSGTGYEQYF. CDR3 sequence (DNA): TGCGCCAGCACTAGCGGGACGGGCTACGAGCAGTACTTC. The whole variable domain, filled in from reference TRBV5-1 and TRBJ2-7, reads KAGVTQTPRYLIKTRGQQVTLSCSPISGHRSVSWYQQTPGQGLQFLFEYFSETQRNKGNFPGRFSGRQFSNSRSEMNVSTLELGDSALYLCASTSGTGYEQYFGPGTRLTVT.

The chain recombines TRBV6-1 with TRBJ2-5; D perhaps matches TRBD1 (6 bases). Germline V lookup: CDR1 MNHNS, CDR2 SASEGT. The CDR3 runs 13 residues. V shed 7 bases and J shed 1 base, with 10 bases lying between them. CDR3 sequence reads: CASTGHLQETQYF. Here the CDR3 DNA reads TGTGCCAGCACGGGACACCTCCAAGAGACCCAGTACTTC.

The V gene is TRBV10-3, the J gene TRBJ1-2; D may be TRBD1 (6 bases). The ends were cut back, 3 bases at V and 6 bases at J, with 11 bases in the middle. Germline assignment: CDR1 ENHRY and CDR2 SYGVKD. The CDR3 consists of 13 residues. The CDR3, as DNA: TGTGCCATCAGTGACAGGGGAAGGCATGGCTACACCTTC. Translation gives CAISDRGRHGYTF.

The chain recombines TRBV29-1 with TRBJ1-1; D remains unclear. Trimming shortened V by 7 bases and J by 4 bases, and 16 bases separated the two germline ends. This CDR3 contains 13 residues. Germline CDR1 and CDR2: SQVTM and ANQGSEA. The CDR3: CSAERLLTTEAFF. In nucleotides, the CDR3 is TGCAGCGCCGAGAGACTCCTGACCACTGAAGCTTTCTTT.

The rearrangement joins TRBV19 to TRBJ2-1; D may be TRBD2 (6 bases). V lost 4 bases, J lost 6 bases, and 19 bases lay in between. Germline V gene sequence: CDR1 LNHDA, CDR2 SQIVND (reference sequence). CDR3 size: 16 residues. The CDR3 is CASSTEGLLYANEQFF. For the CDR3, the DNA is TGTGCCAGTAGTACCGAGGGACTCCTCTACGCCAATGAGCAGTTCTTC.

For the CDR3, the DNA is TGTGCCAGCAGCCCGCAGGGTACCTACGAGCAGTACTTC. It yields the protein CASSPQGTYEQYF. This sequence joins TRBV7-3 and TRBJ2-7; tentatively, D is TRBD1 (5 bases). CDR1 and CDR2 (germline): SGHTA, FQGTGA. V dropped 5 bases and J dropped 2 bases, with 10 bases sitting between them. This CDR3 comprises 13 residues.

V is TRBV30 and J is TRBJ1-5; a possible D gene is TRBD1 (6 bases). Trimming took off 1 base at V and 7 bases at J, with 14 bases between the two ends. The CDR3 is 14 amino acids. Germline V gives CDR1 GTSNPN, CDR2 SVGIG (reference sequence). CDR3 protein: CAWSALTGTQPQHF. The DNA for the CDR3 is TGTGCCTGGAGTGCGTTAACAGGGACCCAGCCCCAGCATTTT.

V usage is TRBV7-9 and J usage is TRBJ1-5, with D possibly matching TRBD1 (6 bases). In germline, CDR1 is SEHNR, CDR2 FQNEAQ (reference sequence). The CDR3 sequence is 18 residues long. V was trimmed by 1 base and J by 3 bases, leaving 19 bases between them. The CDR3 DNA reads TGTGCCAGCAGCTTAGAAACAGGGCCAGGTAGATACAATCAGCCCCAGCATTTT. Its protein product is CASSLETGPGRYNQPQHF.